The sequence of this T cell receptor (beta chain) was determined in a study of blood T cell repertoires in COVID-19. This clone appeared once. The protocol was immunoSEQ multiplex PCR, while the TCRdb copy is restricted to in-frame clones and leaves out a portion. The sample shows roughly 290,000 clones, about 85% of them seen only once. Looked up from germline, CDR1 is MNHEY and CDR2 is SMNVEV (reference sequence). V was pared by 5 bases and J by 5 bases, with 19 bases between. The CDR3 has 16 residues. The rearrangement joins TRBV27 to TRBJ1-5; D is possibly TRBD1 (5 bases). The receptor was isolated from a human donor with COVID-19, enrolled during active disease. The donor label of this sample is uncertain. Sequenced input: peripheral blood. This chain's CDR3 is CASSPLGRGRDQPQHF. CDR3 nucleotide sequence: TGTGCCAGCAGTCCCCTAGGAAGGGGAAGGGATCAGCCCCAGCATTTT.